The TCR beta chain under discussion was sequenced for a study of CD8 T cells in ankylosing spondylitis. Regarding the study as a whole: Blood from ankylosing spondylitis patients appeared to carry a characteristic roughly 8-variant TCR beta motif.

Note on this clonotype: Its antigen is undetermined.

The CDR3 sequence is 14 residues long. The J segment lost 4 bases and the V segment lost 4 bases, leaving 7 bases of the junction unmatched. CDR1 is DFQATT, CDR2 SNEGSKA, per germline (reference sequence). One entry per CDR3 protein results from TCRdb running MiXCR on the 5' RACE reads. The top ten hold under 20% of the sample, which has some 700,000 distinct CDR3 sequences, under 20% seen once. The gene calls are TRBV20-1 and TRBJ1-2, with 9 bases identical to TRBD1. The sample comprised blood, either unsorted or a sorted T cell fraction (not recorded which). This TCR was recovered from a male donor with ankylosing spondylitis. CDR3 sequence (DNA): TGCAGTGCTACAAGAACGGACAGGGGCTATGGCTACACCTTC. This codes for CSATRTDRGYGYTF.